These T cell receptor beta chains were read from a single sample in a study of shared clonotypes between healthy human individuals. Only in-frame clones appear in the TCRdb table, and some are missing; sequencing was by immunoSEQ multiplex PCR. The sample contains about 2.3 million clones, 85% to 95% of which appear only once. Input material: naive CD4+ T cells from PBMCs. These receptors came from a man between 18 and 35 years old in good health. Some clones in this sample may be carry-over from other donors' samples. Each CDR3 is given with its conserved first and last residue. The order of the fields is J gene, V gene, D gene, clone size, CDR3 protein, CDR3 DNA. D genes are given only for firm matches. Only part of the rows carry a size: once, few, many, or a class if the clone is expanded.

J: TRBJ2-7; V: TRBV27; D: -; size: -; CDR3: CASSLHRVGIYYEQYF; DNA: TGTGCCAGCAGTTTACACAGGGTGGGGATCTACTACGAGCAGTACTTC
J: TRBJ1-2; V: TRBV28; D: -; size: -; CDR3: CASGELYGYTF; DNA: TGTGCCAGCGGCGAGCTTTATGGCTACACCTTC
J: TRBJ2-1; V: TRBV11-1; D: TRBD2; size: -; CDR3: CASTHSGRGYNEQFF; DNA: TGTGCCAGCACCCATAGCGGGAGGGGCTACAATGAGCAGTTCTTC
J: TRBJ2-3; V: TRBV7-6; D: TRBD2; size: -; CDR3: CASSFAGAGTDTQYF; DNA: TGTGCCAGCAGCTTCGCGGGAGCGGGAACAGATACGCAGTATTTT
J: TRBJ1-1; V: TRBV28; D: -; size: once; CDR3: CASSGGGPWAFF; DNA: TGTGCCAGCAGCGGGGGAGGACCCTGGGCTTTCTTT
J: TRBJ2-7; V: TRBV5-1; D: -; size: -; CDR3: CASSPQGFYEQYF; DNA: TGCGCCAGCAGCCCCCAAGGCTTCTACGAGCAGTACTTC
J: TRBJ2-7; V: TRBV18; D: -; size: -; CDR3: CASSPNRASPYEQYF; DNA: TGTGCCAGCTCACCCAATCGGGCTTCTCCCTACGAGCAGTACTTC
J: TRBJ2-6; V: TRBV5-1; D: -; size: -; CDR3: CASSLGKAGGANVLTF; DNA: TGCGCCAGCAGCTTGGGCAAGGCTGGTGGGGCCAACGTCCTGACTTTC
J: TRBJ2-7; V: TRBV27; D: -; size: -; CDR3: CASSLQVRSGQTYEQYF; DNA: TGTGCCAGCAGCCTACAGGTGAGAAGCGGGCAGACCTACGAGCAGTACTTC
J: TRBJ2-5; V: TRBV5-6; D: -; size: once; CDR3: CASSPRTGRETQYF; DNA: TGTGCCAGCAGCCCGCGGACGGGGAGAGAGACCCAGTACTTC
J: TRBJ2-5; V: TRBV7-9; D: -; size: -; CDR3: CASSLKETQYF; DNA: TGTGCCAGCAGCCTTAAAGAGACCCAGTACTTC
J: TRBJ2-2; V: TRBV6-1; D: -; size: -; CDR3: CASRVQAADTGELFF; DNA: TGTGCCAGCAGGGTACAGGCGGCGGACACCGGGGAGCTGTTTTTT
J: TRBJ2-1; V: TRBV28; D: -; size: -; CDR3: CASSTRLPGKRSSYNEQFF; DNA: TGTGCCAGCAGTACTCGCCTCCCCGGAAAGCGGAGCTCCTACAATGAGCAGTTCTTC
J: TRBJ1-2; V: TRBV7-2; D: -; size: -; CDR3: CASSLAQIGGYTF; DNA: TGTGCCAGCAGCTTAGCTCAAATCGGGGGCTACACCTTC
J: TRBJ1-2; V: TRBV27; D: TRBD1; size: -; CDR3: CASRGTGVGGYTF; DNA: TGTGCCAGCAGGGGGACAGGGGTTGGTGGCTACACCTTC
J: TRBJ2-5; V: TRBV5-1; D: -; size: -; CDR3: CASSTQGHLGETQYF; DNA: TGCGCCAGCAGCACACAGGGACACCTTGGAGAGACCCAGTACTTC
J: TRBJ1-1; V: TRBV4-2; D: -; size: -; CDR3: CASSQGNWNTEAFF; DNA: TGTGCCAGCAGCCAAGGGAATTGGAACACTGAAGCTTTCTTT
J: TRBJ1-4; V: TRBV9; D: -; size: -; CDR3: CASSPGPGDGEKLFF; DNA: TGTGCCAGCAGCCCTGGACCCGGGGACGGTGAAAAACTGTTTTTT
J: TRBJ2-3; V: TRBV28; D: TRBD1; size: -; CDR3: CASSASGTGLDTQYF; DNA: TGTGCCAGCAGTGCCTCCGGGACAGGGTTGGATACGCAGTATTTT
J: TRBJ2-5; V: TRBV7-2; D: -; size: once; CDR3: CASSSGTALETQYF; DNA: TGTGCCAGCAGCTCCGGGACCGCCTTGGAGACCCAGTACTTC
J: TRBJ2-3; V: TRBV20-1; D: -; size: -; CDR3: CSARATDTQYF; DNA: TGCAGTGCTAGAGCCACAGATACGCAGTATTTT
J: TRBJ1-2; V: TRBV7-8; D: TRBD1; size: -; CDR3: CASSSKDRGWYGYTF; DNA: TGTGCCAGCAGCAGCAAGGACAGGGGTTGGTATGGCTACACCTTC
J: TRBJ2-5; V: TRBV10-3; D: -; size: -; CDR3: CAISEWAGVQETQYF; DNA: TGTGCCATCAGTGAGTGGGCAGGCGTTCAAGAGACCCAGTACTTC
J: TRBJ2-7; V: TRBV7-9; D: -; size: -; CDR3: CASSLITFYEQYF; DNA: TGTGCCAGCAGCTTGATTACTTTCTACGAGCAGTACTTC
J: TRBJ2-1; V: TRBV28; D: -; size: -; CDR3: CASSKNNEQFF; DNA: TGTGCCAGCAGTAAAAACAATGAGCAGTTCTTC
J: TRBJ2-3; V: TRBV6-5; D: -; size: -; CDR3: CASSYSGRSTDTQYF; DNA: TGTGCCAGCAGTTACTCGGGGCGTAGCACAGATACGCAGTATTTT
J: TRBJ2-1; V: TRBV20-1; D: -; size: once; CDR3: CSAPTVREQFF; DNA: TGCAGTGCTCCTACGGTGCGTGAGCAGTTCTTC
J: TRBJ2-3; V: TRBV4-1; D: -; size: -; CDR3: CASSQEGPDTQYF; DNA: TGCGCCAGCAGCCAAGAAGGACCGGATACGCAGTATTTT
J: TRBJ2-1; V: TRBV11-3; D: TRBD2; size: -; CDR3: CASSLDLGLAAYNEQFF; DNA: TGTGCCAGCAGCTTAGATCTAGGACTAGCGGCCTACAATGAGCAGTTCTTC
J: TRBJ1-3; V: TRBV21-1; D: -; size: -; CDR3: CASSFDTIYF; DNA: TGTGCCAGCAGCTTTGACACCATATATTTT
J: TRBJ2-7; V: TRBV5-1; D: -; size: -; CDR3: CASSVTVGEQYF; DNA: TGCGCCAGCAGCGTGACGGTTGGCGAGCAGTACTTC
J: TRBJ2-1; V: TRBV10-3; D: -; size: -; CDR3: CAISMTANNEQFF; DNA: TGTGCCATCAGTATGACAGCGAACAATGAGCAGTTCTTC
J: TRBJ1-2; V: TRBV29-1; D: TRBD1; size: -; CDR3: CSVGQGVAGGYTF; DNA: TGCAGCGTTGGACAGGGGGTAGCGGGGGGCTACACCTTC
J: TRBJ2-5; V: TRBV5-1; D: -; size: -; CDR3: CASRRGGESLEGTQYF; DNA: TGCGCCAGCAGGCGGGGAGGCGAATCCTTGGAAGGGACCCAGTACTTC
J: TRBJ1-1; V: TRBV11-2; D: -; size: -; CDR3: CASTYTSRAGVSTEAFF; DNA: TGTGCCAGCACCTATACCTCCCGGGCAGGGGTGAGCACTGAAGCTTTCTTT
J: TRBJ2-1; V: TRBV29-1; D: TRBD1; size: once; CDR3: CSVSQGEYNEQFF; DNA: TGCAGCGTTTCCCAGGGGGAATACAATGAGCAGTTCTTC
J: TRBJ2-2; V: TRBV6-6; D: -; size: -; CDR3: CASSPIRNSGELFF; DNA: TGTGCCAGCAGCCCTATCCGGAATTCCGGGGAGCTGTTTTTT
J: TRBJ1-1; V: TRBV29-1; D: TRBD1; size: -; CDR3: CSTRDSYTEAFF; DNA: TGCAGCACGCGGGACAGTTACACTGAAGCTTTCTTT
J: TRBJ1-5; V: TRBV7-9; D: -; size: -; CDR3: CASSLAPGDGNQPQHF; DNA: TGTGCCAGCAGCTTAGCGCCAGGGGATGGCAATCAGCCCCAGCATTTT
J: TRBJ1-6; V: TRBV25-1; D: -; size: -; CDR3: CASLLRDTYNSPLHF; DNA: TGTGCCAGCCTTCTCCGGGACACCTATAATTCACCCCTCCACTTT
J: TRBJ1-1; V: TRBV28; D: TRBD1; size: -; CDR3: CASTQTGEREAFF; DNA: TGTGCCAGCACCCAGACAGGGGAACGGGAAGCTTTCTTT